This T cell receptor beta chain was observed in a study of T cell responses to AZD1222 COVID-19 vaccine. Measured with immunoSEQ multiplex PCR; TCRdb has only the in-frame clones, and not every one. The table lists roughly 54,000 clones, about 89% of them singletons. Remarks on this clone: Other DNA sequences within the sample encode an identical CDR3.

In germline, CDR1 is SGHRS, CDR2 YFSETQ. The CDR3 is 14 amino acids. Trimming removed 0 bases from V and 4 bases from J, with 8 bases in between. The chain has TRBV5-1 and TRBJ1-3; D is uncertain. This receptor was identified in an adult who received the AZD1222 COVID-19 vaccine. Sequenced here: peripheral blood, sampled 28 days after the second AZD1222 dose. This CDR3 is CASSLDGTGNTIYF. The DNA of the CDR3 is TGCGCCAGCAGCTTGGACGGAACGGGAAACACCATATATTTT.